These 5 T cell receptor beta chains share one sample of origin, sequenced in a study of shared clonotypes between healthy human individuals. Assay used: immunoSEQ multiplex PCR; TCRdb lists only in-frame clones, some missing. The table records about 520,000 clones, around 73% of them present only once. Input material: PBMCs. These receptor sequences come from a woman aged 40 to 50 in good health. Some clones in this sample may be carry-over from other donors' samples.

This clone was picked up one time. The chain couples TRBV6-1 to TRBJ1-4, with 8 bases fitting TRBD1. V shed 9 bases and J 7 bases; nucleotides not matched to a gene: 1. The CDR3 is made up of 11 amino acids. Germline V gene sequence: CDR1 MNHNS, CDR2 SASEGT. The CDR3 DNA sequence: TGTGCCAGTCAGGGGGCTGAAAAACTGTTTTTT. Translating gives CASQGAEKLFF.

The chain carries TRBV7-2 and TRBJ1-5; possible D gene TRBD1, 5 bases. The CDR3 totals 16 residues. The germline CDR1 and CDR2 sequences are SGHTA and FQGNSA. V lost 1 base, J lost 5 bases, and 15 bases lay in between. This chain's CDR3 is CASSLDGAGYDQPQHF. The CDR3 coding sequence is TGTGCCAGCAGCTTAGACGGGGCGGGCTATGATCAGCCCCAGCATTTT.

The chain links TRBV5-3 to TRBJ2-5; 9 positions match TRBD2. TRBV5-3 is designated an ORF whose function remains uncertain. Trimming took 4 bases from V and 1 from J; bases not matched to a gene: 20. The length of the CDR3 is 20 residues. The CDR3: CARSLHLCLAGVPSQETQYF. The CDR3 bases are TGTGCCAGAAGCCTCCACCTGTGTTTAGCGGGAGTCCCCTCCCAAGAGACCCAGTACTTC.

The chain employs TRBV18 and TRBJ2-7; TRBD2 matches at 7 bases. The CDR3 runs 15 residues. The germline V gene has CDR1 KGHSH and CDR2 LQKENI. V trimming: 0 bases; J trimming: 4 bases; junction bases outside the gene matches: 6. The CDR3 DNA reads as TGTGCCAGCTCACCACCGGGGGAGGGGAGGTACGAGCAGTACTTC. Its protein is CASSPPGEGRYEQYF.

The chain is built from TRBV28 and TRBJ2-7; the D gene is possibly TRBD2 (5 bases). Trimming took 6 bases from V and 0 from J, leaving 9 bases between them. The CDR3 sequence is 13 residues long. Germline V gives CDR1 MDHEN, CDR2 SYDVKM. The CDR3 nucleotides are TGTGCCAGCAGCCCCGGGGACTCCTACGAGCAGTACTTC. This translates into CASSPGDSYEQYF.